Reported below is one T cell receptor (beta chain). No antigen is known for it. These data come from a study of PD-1 blockade in classical Hodgkin lymphoma. Study overall: Patients were given intravenous nivolumab, 3 mg/kg, every 2 weeks. Study-wide results and caveats: Patients with an early start, nivolumab under 1 year after ASCT, were excluded. The baseline diversity of complete responders showed similarity to that of newly diagnosed patients.

CDR3 length: 17 residues. Germline CDR1 and CDR2: MGHRA and YSYEKL. J lost 7 bases, V lost 0 bases, and 11 bases had no gene match. The method was immunoSEQ multiplex PCR; TCRdb's version includes in-frame clones alone and lacks a portion of them. The sample lists under 35,000 clones; approximately 85% were seen once. The sample's time point: cycle 4 day 1 (C4D1), after 6 weeks of nivolumab. Relapse was seen in all patients after autologous stem cell transplantation, and brentuximab vedotin exposure was variable. Thawed PBMCs underwent magnetic negative selection to yield purified CD4+ T cells. Material: CD4+ T cells from blood, obtained before the fourth cycle of nivolumab. V gene TRBV4-1 combines with J gene TRBJ1-5, with 8 bases identical to TRBD1. The receptor comes from a human donor with classical Hodgkin lymphoma. The CDR3 loop reads CASSQDLPGTGPQPQHF. DNA of the CDR3: TGCGCCAGCAGCCAAGATCTCCCCGGGACAGGCCCCCAGCCCCAGCATTTT.